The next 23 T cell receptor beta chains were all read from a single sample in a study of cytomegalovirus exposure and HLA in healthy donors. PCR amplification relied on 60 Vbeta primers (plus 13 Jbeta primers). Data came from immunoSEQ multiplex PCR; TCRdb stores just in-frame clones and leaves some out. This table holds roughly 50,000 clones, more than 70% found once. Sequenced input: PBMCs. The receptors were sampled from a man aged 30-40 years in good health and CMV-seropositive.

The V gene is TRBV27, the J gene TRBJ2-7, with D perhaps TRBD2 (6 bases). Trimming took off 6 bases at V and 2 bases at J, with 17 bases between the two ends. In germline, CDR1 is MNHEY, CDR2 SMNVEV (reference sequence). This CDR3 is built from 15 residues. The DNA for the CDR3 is TGTGCCAGCAGACCCCTGGAGAGGGAGGCCTACGAGCAGTACTTC. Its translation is CASRPLEREAYEQYF.

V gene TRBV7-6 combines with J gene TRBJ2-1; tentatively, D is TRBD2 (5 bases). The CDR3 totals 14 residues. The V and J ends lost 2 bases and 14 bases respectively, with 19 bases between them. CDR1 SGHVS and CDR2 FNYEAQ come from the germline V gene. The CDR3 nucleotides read TGTGCCAGCAGCTTAAATGGGGTGACCACGAGGGAGTTCTTC. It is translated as CASSLNGVTTREFF.

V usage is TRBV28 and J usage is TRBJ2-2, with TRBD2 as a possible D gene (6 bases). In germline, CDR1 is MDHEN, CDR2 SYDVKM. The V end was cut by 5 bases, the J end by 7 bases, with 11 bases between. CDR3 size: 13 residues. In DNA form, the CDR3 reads TGTGCCAGCAGTCCCGGGGGAAGCGGGGAGCTGTTTTTT. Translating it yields CASSPGGSGELFF. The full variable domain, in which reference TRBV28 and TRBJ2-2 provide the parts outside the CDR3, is DVKVTQSSRYLVKRTGEKVFLECVQDMDHENMFWYRQDPGLGLRLIYFSYDVKMKEKGDIPEGYSVSREKKERFSLILESASTNQTSMYLCASSPGGSGELFFGEGSRLTVL.

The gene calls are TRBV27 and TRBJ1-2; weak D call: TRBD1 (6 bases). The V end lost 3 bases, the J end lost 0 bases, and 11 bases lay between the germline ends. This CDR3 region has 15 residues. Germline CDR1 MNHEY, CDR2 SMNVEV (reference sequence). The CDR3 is CASSLGGGTNYGYTF. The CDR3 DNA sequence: TGTGCCAGCAGTTTGGGAGGGGGGACTAACTATGGCTACACCTTC.

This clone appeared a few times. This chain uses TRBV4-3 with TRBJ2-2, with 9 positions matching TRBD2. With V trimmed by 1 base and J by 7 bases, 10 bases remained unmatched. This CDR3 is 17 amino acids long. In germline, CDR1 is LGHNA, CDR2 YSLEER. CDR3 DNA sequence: TGCGCCAGCAGCCAAGTGGGCGGGGGGGCCAGGAACGGGGAGCTGTTTTTT. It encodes CASSQVGGGARNGELFF.

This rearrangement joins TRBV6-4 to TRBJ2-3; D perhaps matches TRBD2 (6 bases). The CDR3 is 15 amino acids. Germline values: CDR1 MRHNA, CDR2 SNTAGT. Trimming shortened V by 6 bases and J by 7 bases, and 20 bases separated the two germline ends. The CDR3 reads CASRKNTGDQNTQYF. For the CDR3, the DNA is TGTGCCAGCAGGAAGAACACGGGGGACCAAAATACGCAGTATTTT.

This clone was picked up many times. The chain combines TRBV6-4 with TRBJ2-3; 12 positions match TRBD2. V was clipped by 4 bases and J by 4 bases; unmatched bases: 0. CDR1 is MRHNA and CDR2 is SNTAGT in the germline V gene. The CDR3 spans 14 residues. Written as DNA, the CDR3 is TGTGCCAGCAGTGCTAGCGGGGGGGCAGATACGCAGTATTTT. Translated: CASSASGGADTQYF.

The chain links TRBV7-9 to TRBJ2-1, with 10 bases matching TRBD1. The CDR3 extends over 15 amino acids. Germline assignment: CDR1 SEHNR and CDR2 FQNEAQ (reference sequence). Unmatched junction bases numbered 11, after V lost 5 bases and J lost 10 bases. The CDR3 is CASSVPGQGLGEQFF. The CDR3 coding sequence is TGTGCCAGCAGCGTTCCGGGACAGGGGCTTGGGGAGCAGTTCTTC. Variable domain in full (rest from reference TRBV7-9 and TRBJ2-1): DTGVSQNPRHKITKRGQNVTFRCDPISEHNRLYWYRQTLGQGPEFLTYFQNEAQLEKSRLLSDRFSAERPKGSFSTLEIQRTEQGDSAMYLCASSVPGQGLGEQFFGPGTRLTVL.

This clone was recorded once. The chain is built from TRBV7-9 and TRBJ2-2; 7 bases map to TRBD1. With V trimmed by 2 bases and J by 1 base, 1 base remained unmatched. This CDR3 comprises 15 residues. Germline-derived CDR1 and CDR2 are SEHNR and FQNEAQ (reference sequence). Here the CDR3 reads CASSLRTGNTGELFF. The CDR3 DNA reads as TGTGCCAGCAGCTTAAGGACAGGGAACACCGGGGAGCTGTTTTTT.

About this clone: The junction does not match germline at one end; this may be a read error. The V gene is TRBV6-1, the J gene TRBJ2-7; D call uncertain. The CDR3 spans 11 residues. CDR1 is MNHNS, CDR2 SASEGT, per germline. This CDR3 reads CASSEGYEPYF. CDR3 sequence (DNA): TGTGCCAGCAGTGAAGGCTACGAGCCGTACTTC.

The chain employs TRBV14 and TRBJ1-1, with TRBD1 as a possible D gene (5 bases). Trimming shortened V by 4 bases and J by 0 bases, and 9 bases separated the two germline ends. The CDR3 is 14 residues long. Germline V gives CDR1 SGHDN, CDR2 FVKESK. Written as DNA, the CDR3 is TGTGCCAGCAGCCTGCGGGGACTGAACACTGAAGCTTTCTTT. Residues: CASSLRGLNTEAFF.

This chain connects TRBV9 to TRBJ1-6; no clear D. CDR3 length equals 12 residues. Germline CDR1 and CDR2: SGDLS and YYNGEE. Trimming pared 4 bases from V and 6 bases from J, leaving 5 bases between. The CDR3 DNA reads TGTGCCAGCAGCCCCTCTAATTCACCCCTCCACTTT. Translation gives CASSPSNSPLHF.

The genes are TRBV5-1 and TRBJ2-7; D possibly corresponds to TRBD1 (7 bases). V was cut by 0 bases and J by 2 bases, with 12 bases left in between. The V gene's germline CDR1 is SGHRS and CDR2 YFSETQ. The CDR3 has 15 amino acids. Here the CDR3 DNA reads TGCGCCAGCAGCTTGGCGCAGGGGGGACCCTACGAGCAGTACTTC. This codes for CASSLAQGGPYEQYF.

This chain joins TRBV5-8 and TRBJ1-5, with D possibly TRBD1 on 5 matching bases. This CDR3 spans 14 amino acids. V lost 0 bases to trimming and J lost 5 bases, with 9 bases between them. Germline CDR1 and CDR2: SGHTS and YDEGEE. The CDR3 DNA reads TGTGCCAGCAGCTTGGCATTGGGGCATCAGCCCCAGCATTTT. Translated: CASSLALGHQPQHF.

The CDR3, as DNA: TGTGCCAGTAGTATCAAGGACAGAAACAATGAGCAGTTCTTC. It specifies CASSIKDRNNEQFF. The rearrangement joins TRBV19 to TRBJ2-1, with D tentatively TRBD1 (6 bases). V lost 3 bases, J lost 5 bases, and 11 bases lay in between. Looked up from germline, CDR1 is LNHDA and CDR2 is SQIVND (reference sequence). This CDR3 region has 14 residues.

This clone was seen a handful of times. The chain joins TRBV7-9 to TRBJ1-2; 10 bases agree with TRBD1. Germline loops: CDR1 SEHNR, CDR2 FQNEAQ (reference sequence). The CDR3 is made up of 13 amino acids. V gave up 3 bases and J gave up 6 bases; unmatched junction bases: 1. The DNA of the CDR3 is TGTGCCAGCAGCTTCGGACAGGGGGATGGCTACACCTTC. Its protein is CASSFGQGDGYTF. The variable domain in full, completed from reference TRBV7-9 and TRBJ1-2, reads DTGVSQNPRHKITKRGQNVTFRCDPISEHNRLYWYRQTLGQGPEFLTYFQNEAQLEKSRLLSDRFSAERPKGSFSTLEIQRTEQGDSAMYLCASSFGQGDGYTFGSGTRLTVV.

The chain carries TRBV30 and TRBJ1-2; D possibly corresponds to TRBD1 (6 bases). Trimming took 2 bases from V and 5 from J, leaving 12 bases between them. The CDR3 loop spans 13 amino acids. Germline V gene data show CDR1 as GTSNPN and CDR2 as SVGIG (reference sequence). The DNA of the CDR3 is TGTGCCTGGAGTAGGCAGGGGCATTATGGCTACACCTTC. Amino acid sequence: CAWSRQGHYGYTF.

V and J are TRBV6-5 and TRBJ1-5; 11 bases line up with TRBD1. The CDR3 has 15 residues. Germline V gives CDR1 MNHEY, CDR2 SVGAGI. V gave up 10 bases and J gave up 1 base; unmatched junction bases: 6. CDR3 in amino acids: CATRTGGSSNQPQHF. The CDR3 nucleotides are TGTGCCACCAGGACAGGGGGCTCCAGCAATCAGCCCCAGCATTTT.

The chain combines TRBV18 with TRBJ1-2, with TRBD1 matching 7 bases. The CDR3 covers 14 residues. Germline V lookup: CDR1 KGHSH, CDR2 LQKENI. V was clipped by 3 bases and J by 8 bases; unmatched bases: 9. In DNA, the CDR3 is TGTGCCAGCTCACCCTCCTTCACAGGGGAAGGCTACACCTTC. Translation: CASSPSFTGEGYTF.

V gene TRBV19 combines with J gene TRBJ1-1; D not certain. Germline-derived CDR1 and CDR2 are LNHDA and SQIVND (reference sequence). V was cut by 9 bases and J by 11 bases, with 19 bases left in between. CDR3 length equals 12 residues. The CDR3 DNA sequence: TGTGCCAGCCTCGGGGTCCTTCTGCCGGCTTTCTTT. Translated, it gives CASLGVLLPAFF.

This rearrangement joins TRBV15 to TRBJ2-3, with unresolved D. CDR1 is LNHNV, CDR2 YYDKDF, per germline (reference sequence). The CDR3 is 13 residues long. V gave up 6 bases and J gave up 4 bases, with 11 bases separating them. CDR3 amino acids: CATSKPGPDTQYF. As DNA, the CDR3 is TGTGCCACCAGTAAGCCAGGCCCAGATACGCAGTATTTT.

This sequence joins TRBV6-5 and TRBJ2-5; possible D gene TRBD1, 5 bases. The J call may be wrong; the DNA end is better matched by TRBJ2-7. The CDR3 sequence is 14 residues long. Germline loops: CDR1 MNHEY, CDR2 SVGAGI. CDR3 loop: CASRTGQQVGEQYF. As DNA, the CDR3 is TGTGCCAGCAGAACGGGCCAACAGGTGGGCGAGCAGTACTTC.

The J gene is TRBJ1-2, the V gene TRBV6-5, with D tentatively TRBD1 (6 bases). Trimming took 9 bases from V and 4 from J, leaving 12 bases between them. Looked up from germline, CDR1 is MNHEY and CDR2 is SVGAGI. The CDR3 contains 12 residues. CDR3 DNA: TGTGCCAGTCGAACAGGGCGCTATGGCTACACCTTC. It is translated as CASRTGRYGYTF.